The clone carrying this T cell receptor (beta chain) came up once. From germline, CDR1 is MNHEY and CDR2 SMNVEV (reference sequence). The germline V and J ends were trimmed by 5 bases and 0 bases, with 13 bases remaining between them. The CDR3 has 15 amino acids. The data originate from a study of blood T cell repertoires in COVID-19. The protocol was immunoSEQ multiplex PCR, while the TCRdb copy is restricted to in-frame clones and leaves out a portion. The sample has some 260,000 clones, around 90% seen once; the top ten hold about 6%. Material for sequencing was PBMCs or T cells enriched from blood (not recorded which). The V gene is TRBV27, the J gene TRBJ2-5, with D unresolved. This sequence originates from a woman in her 30s with acute COVID-19. The CDR3 sequence is CASSMGRQNQETQYF. The DNA of the CDR3 is TGTGCCAGCAGTATGGGTCGACAAAACCAAGAGACCCAGTACTTC.